The TCR beta chain described here comes from a study of T cells after yellow fever vaccination. Notes on the study in general: Some clonotypes, a small share, were shared between CD4 and CD8 compartments.

Points on this clonotype: Its antigen is unidentified.

CDR1 and CDR2 (germline): SGDLS, YYNGEE. Trimming at V came to 2 bases and at J to 4 bases, leaving 6 bases not matched to a gene. The CDR3 consists of 16 residues. TCRdb recomputed calls from the 5' RACE reads with MiXCR, one row per CDR3 protein. The table has around 300,000 distinct CDR3 sequences, approximately 4% seen once. The chain employs TRBV9 and TRBJ2-2, with 9 bases matching TRBD1. Specimen: PBMCs, collected 5 days after the yellow fever booster vaccination. This TCR came from a man between 18 and 29 years old who received the YFV17D yellow fever vaccine. The DNA for the CDR3 is TGTGCCAGCAGCGTCCGGGACAGGGTTGGCACCGGGGAGCTGTTTTTT. This translates into CASSVRDRVGTGELFF.